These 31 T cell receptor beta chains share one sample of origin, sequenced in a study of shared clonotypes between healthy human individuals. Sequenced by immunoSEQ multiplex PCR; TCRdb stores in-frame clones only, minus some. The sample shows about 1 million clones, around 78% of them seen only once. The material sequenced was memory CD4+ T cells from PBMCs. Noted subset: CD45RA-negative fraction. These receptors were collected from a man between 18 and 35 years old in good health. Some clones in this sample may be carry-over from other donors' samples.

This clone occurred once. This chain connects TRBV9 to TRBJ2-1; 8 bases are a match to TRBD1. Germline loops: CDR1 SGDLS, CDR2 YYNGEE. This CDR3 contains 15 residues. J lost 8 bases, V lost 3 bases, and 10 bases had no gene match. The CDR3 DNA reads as TGTGCCAGCAGCGCTACGCCGCAGGGGGCGGATGAGCAGTTCTTC. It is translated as CASSATPQGADEQFF.

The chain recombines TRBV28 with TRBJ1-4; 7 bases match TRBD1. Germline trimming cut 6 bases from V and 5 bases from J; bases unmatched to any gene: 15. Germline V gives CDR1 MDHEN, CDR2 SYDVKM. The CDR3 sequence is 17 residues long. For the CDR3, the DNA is TGTGCCAGCAGGCCCACCTCCGACAGGGCGGGAAATGAAAAACTGTTTTTT. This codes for CASRPTSDRAGNEKLFF. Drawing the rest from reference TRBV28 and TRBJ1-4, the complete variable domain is DVKVTQSSRYLVKRTGEKVFLECVQDMDHENMFWYRQDPGLGLRLIYFSYDVKMKEKGDIPEGYSVSREKKERFSLILESASTNQTSMYLCASRPTSDRAGNEKLFFGSGTQLSVL.

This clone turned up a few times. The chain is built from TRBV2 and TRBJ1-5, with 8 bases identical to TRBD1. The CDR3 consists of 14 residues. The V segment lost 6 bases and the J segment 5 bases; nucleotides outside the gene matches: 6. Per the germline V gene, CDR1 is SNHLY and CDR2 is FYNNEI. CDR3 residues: CASRSTGVYQPQHF. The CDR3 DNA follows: TGTGCCAGCAGATCGACAGGGGTGTATCAGCCCCAGCATTTT.

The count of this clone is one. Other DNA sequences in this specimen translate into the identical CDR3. CDR3: CASSVGTGELFF. The CDR3, as DNA: TGCGCCAGCAGCGTCGGCACCGGGGAGCTGTTTTTT. The chain is built from TRBV10-1 and TRBJ2-2, with D unclear. Trimming removed 6 bases from V and 4 bases from J, with 6 bases in between. CDR3 size: 12 residues. Germline lookup yields CDR1 WNHNN and CDR2 SYGVQD (reference sequence).

The CDR3 loop is CASSPPLGGELFF. Here the CDR3 DNA reads TGTGCCAGCAGCCCCCCTCTGGGGGGGGAGCTGTTTTTT. The genes are TRBV4-2 and TRBJ2-2; no firm D call. This CDR3 has 13 amino acids. Per germline, CDR1 LGHNA and CDR2 YNFKEQ. The germline V and J ends were trimmed by 4 bases and 8 bases, with 11 bases remaining between them.

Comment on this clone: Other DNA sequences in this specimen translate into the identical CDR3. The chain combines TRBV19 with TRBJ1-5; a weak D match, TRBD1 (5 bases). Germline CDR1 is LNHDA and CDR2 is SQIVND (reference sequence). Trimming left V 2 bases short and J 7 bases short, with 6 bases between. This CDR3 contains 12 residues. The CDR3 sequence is CASSIRGQPQHF. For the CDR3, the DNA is TGTGCCAGTAGTATACGGGGGCAGCCCCAGCATTTT.

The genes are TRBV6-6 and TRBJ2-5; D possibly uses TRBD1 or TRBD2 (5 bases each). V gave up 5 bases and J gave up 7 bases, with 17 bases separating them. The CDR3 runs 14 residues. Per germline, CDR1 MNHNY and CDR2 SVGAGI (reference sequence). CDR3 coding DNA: TGTGCCAGCAGTCCATCCGGGGACCCCGGGACCCAGTACTTC. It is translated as CASSPSGDPGTQYF.

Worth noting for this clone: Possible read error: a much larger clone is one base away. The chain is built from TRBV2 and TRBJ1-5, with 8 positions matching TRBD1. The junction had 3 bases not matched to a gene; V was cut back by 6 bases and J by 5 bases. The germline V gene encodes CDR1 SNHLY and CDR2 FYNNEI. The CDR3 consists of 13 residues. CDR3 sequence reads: CASRETGDQPQHF. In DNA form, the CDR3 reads TGTGCCAGCAGGGAGACAGGGGATCAGCCCCAGCATTTT.

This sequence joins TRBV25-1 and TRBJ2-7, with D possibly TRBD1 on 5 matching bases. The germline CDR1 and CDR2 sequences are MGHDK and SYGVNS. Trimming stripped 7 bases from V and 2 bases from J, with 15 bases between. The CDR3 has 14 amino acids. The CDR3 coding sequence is TGTGCCAGCACCCCACCGCAGGGCCCCTACGAGCAGTACTTC. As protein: CASTPPQGPYEQYF.

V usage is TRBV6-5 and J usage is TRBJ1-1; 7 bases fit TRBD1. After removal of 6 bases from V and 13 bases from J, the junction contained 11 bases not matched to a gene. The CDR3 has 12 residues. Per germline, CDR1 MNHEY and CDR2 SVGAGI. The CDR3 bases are TGTGCCAGCAGACCAGGGGGGTCGCTGGATTTCTTT. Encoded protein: CASRPGGSLDFF.

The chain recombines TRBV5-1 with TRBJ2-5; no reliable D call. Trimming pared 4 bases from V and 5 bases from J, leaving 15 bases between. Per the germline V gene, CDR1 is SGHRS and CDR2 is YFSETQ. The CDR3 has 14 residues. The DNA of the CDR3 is TGCGCCAGCAGCGTGACCGGACCTGGGGAGACCCAGTACTTC. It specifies CASSVTGPGETQYF. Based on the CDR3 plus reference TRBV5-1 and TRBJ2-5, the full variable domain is KAGVTQTPRYLIKTRGQQVTLSCSPISGHRSVSWYQQTPGQGLQFLFEYFSETQRNKGNFPGRFSGRQFSNSRSEMNVSTLELGDSALYLCASSVTGPGETQYFGPGTRLLVL.

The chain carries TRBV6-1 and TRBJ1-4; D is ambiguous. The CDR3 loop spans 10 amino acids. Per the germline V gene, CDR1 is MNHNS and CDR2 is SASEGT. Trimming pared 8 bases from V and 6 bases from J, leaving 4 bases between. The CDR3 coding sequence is TGTGCCAGCTGGCATGAAAAACTGTTTTTT. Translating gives CASWHEKLFF.

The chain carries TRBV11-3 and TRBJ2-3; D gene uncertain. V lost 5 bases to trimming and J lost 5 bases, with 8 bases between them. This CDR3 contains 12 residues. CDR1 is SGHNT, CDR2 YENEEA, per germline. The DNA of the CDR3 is TGTGCCAGCAGCGCGATGGGAGATACGCAGTATTTT. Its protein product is CASSAMGDTQYF.

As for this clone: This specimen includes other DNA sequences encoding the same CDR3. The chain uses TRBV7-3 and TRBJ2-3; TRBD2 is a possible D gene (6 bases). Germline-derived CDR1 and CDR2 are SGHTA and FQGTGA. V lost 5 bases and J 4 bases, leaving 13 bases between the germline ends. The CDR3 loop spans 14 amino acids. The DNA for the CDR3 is TGTGCCAGCAGCCCGGGCACGGGGGCAGATACGCAGTATTTT. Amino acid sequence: CASSPGTGADTQYF.

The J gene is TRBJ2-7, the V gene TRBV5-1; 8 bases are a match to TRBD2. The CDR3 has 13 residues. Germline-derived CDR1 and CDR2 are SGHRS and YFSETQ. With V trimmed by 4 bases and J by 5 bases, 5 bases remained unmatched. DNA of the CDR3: TGCGCCAGCAGCAGCGGGAGAGAGGACGAGCAGTACTTC. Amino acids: CASSSGREDEQYF.

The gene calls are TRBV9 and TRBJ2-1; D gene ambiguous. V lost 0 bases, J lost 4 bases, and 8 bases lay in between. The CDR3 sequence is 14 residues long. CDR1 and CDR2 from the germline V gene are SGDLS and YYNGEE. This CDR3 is CASSVAGKYNEQFF. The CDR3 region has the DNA TGTGCCAGCAGCGTAGCGGGCAAGTACAATGAGCAGTTCTTC.

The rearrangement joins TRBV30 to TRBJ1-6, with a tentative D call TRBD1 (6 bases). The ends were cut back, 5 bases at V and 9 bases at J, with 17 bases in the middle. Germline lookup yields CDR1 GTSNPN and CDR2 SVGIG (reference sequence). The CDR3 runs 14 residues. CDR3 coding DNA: TGTGCCTGGGGTTTAACAGGGATGAGTTCACCCCTCCACTTT. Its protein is CAWGLTGMSSPLHF. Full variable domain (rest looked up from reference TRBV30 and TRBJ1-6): SQTIHQWPATLVQPVGSPLSLECTVEGTSNPNLYWYRQAAGRGLQLLFYSVGIGQISSEVPQNLSASRPQDRQFILSSKKLLLSDSGFYLCAWGLTGMSSPLHFGNGTRLTVT.

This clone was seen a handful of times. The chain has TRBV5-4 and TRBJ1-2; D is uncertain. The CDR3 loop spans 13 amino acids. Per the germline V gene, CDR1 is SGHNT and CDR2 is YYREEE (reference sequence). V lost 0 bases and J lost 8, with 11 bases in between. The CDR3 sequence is CASSLGTELGYTF. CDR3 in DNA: TGTGCCAGCAGCTTGGGGACGGAACTCGGCTACACCTTC.

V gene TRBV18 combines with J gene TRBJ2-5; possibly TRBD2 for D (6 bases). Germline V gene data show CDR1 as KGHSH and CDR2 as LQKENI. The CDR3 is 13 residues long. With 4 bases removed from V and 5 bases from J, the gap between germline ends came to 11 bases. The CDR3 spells CASSLTSRETQYF. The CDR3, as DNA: TGTGCCAGCTCACTGACTAGTAGGGAGACCCAGTACTTC.

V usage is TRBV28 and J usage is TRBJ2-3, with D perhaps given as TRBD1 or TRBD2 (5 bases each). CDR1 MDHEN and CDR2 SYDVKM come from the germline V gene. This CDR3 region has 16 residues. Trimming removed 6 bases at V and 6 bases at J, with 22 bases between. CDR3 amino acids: CASRKQSGGTSDTQYF. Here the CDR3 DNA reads TGTGCCAGCAGAAAACAGTCTGGGGGTACTTCTGATACGCAGTATTTT.

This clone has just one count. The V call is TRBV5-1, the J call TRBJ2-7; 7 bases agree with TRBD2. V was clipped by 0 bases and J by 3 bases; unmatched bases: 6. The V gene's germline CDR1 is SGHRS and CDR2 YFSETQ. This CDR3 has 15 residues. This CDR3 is CASSLEAGVFYEQYF. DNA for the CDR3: TGCGCCAGCAGCTTGGAGGCGGGAGTTTTCTACGAGCAGTACTTC.

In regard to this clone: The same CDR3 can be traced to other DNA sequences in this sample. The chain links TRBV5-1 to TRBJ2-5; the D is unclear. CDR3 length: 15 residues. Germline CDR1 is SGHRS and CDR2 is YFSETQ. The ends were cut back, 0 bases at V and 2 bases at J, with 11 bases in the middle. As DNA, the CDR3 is TGCGCCAGCAGCTTGGCCTCCACAGAACAAGAGACCCAGTACTTC. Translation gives CASSLASTEQETQYF.

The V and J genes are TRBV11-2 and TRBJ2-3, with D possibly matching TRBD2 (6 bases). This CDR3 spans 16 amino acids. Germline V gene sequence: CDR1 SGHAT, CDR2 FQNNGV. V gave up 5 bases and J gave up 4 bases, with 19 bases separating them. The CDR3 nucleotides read TGTGCCAGCAGCCGCCCCGGGAGAGGGTATGCAGATACGCAGTATTTT. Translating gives CASSRPGRGYADTQYF.

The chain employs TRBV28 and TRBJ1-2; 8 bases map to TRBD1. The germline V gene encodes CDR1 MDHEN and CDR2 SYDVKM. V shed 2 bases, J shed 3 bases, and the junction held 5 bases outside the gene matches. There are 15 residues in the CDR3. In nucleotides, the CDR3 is TGTGCCAGCAGTTTAAGCCCAGGGGGCGACTATGGCTACACCTTC. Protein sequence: CASSLSPGGDYGYTF.

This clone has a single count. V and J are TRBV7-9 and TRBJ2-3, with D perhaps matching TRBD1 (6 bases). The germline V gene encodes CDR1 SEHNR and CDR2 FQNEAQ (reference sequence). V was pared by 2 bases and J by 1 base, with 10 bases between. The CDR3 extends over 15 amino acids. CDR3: CASSLSPGGTDTQYF. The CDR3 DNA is TGTGCCAGCAGCTTATCCCCAGGGGGCACAGATACGCAGTATTTT.

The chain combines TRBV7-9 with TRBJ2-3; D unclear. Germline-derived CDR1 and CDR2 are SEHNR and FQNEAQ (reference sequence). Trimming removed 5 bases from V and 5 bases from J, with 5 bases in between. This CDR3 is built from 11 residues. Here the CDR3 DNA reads TGTGCCAGCAGCCCGCAAGATACGCAGTATTTT. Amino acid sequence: CASSPQDTQYF.

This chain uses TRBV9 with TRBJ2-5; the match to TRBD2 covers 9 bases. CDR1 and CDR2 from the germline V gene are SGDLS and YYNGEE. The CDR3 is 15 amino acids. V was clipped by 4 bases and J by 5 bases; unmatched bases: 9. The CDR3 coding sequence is TGTGCCAGCAGCCCGCGCCTAGCGGGACTCGAGACCCAGTACTTC. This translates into CASSPRLAGLETQYF. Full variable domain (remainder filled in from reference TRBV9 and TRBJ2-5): DSGVTQTPKHLITATGQRVTLRCSPRSGDLSVYWYQQSLDQGLQFLIQYYNGEERAKGNILERFSAQQFPDLHSELNLSSLELGDSALYFCASSPRLAGLETQYFGPGTRLLVL.

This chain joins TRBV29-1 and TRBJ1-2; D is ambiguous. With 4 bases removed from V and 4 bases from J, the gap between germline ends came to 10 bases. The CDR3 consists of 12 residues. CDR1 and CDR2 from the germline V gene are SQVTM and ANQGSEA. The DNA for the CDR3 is TGCAGCGTTGGCGGGTTCGGCTATGGCTACACCTTC. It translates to CSVGGFGYGYTF.

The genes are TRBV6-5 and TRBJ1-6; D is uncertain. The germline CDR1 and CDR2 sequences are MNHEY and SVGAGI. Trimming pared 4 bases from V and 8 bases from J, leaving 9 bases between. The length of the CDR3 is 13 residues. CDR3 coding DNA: TGTGCCAGCAGTTGGACCCGGGATTCACCCCTCCACTTT. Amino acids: CASSWTRDSPLHF.

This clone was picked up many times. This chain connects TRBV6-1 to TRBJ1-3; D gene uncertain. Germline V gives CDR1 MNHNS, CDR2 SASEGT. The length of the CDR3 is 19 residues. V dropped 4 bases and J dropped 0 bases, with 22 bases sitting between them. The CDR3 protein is CASSVLYAGGPLSGNTIYF. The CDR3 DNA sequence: TGTGCCAGCAGTGTACTATACGCAGGAGGCCCCCTCTCTGGAAACACCATATATTTT.

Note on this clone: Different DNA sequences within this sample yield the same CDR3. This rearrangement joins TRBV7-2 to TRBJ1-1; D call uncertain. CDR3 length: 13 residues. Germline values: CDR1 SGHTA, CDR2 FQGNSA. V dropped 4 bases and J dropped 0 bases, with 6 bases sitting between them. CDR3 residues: CASSSQMNTEAFF. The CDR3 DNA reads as TGTGCCAGCAGCTCACAGATGAACACTGAAGCTTTCTTT.